This TCR beta chain was recorded in a study of control samples from healthy donors and cancer patients. CDR3 length: 13 amino acids. V was pared by 6 bases and J by 6 bases, with 11 bases between. The germline V gene encodes CDR1 LGHDT and CDR2 YNNKEL (reference sequence). A remark on this clone: The same CDR3 also results from other DNA sequences found in this sample.

Generated by immunoSEQ multiplex PCR, the TCRdb table keeps only in-frame clones and is missing some. The table includes 400,000 to 500,000 clones, roughly 90% detected once. This chain joins TRBV3-1 (or the pseudogene TRBV3-2) and TRBJ2-2; D is tentatively TRBD1 or TRBD2 (5 bases each). This sequence was found in a man aged 35-49 years with head and neck cancer. The material sequenced was PBMCs. This chain's CDR3 is CASSLRGAGELFF. The CDR3, as DNA: TGTGCCAGCAGTCTCAGAGGGGCCGGGGAGCTGTTTTTT.